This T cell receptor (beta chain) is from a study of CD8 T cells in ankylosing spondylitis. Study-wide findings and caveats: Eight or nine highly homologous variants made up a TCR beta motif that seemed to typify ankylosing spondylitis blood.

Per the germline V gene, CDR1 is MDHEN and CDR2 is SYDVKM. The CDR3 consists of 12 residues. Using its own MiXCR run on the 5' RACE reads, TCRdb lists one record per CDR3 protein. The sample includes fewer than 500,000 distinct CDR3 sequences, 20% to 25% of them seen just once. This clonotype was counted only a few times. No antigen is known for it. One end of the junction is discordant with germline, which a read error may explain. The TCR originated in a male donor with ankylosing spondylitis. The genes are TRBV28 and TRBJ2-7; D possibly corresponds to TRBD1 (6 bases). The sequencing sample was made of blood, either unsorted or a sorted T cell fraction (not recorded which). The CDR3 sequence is CASSLSNRVEFF. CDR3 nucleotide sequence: TGTGCCAGCAGTTTATCAAACAGGGTTGAGTTCTTC.